The T cell receptor beta chain under discussion was sequenced for a study of cytotoxic CD8 clonotypes in ibrutinib-treated CLL. Depth targeted 1 in 200,000 to 1 in 1 million T cells, averaging approximately 9.9x coverage per clonotype. Generated by immunoSEQ multiplex PCR, the TCRdb table keeps only in-frame clones and is missing some. The table includes fewer than 75,000 clones, 65% to 75% detected once. V lost 5 bases, J lost 7 bases, and 11 bases stayed unmatched. The CDR3 has 14 amino acids. Germline CDR1 is LNHDA and CDR2 is SQIVND (reference sequence). The receptor was derived from a human donor with chronic lymphocytic leukemia. V is TRBV19 and J is TRBJ2-7, with 7 bases fitting TRBD1. Specimen: PBMCs, collected after 12 months of ibrutinib treatment. Here the CDR3 DNA reads TGTGCCAGTAGTGGAGACAGGGATCAATCGGAGCAGTACTTC. Residues: CASSGDRDQSEQYF.